The 21 T cell receptor beta chains below all came from one sample that was sequenced in a study of neoadjuvant anti-PD-1 for oral cavity cancer. Time point denoted: after neoadjuvant nivolumab, at surgical resection. Sequencing was performed with immunoSEQ multiplex PCR; in TCRdb, only in-frame clones are kept and a portion is missing. The data hold a few thousand clones, with approximately 60% observed a single time. The specimen was tumor tissue, collected after nivolumab (anti-PD-1) treatment. These receptors all stem from a person aged 35 to 85 with oral cavity squamous cell carcinoma.

The chain links TRBV7-3 to TRBJ1-6; TRBD1 might be the D (5 bases). CDR1 SGHTA and CDR2 FQGTGA come from the germline V gene. The CDR3 spans 16 residues. V was pared by 2 bases and J by 6 bases, with 14 bases between. The CDR3 is CASSLVRRQINSPLHF. The CDR3 bases are TGTGCCAGCAGCTTAGTCCGGAGACAGATTAATTCACCCCTCCACTTT.

This chain links TRBV6-5 with TRBJ2-6; D unclear. The V and J ends lost 1 base and 2 bases respectively, with 3 bases between them. The CDR3 covers 14 residues. The germline gives CDR1 MNHEY, CDR2 SVGAGI. The chain's CDR3 is CASSYWPGANVLTF. The CDR3 coding sequence is TGTGCCAGCAGTTACTGGCCTGGGGCCAACGTCCTGACTTTC.

A few counts support this clone. For the CDR3, the DNA is TGTGCCAGCAGACTCCGCCTAGCGGGGGGCGAGCAGTACTTC. Its protein is CASRLRLAGGEQYF. The chain joins TRBV13 to TRBJ2-7, with 11 bases aligning to TRBD2. The ends lost 6 bases at V and 6 bases at J; junction bases unmatched: 7. The CDR3 is made up of 14 amino acids. Germline CDR1 and CDR2: PRHDT and FYEKMQ (reference sequence).

Sample share makes this clone medium-sized. The genes are TRBV18 and TRBJ2-7; TRBD2 matches at 11 bases. Looked up from germline, CDR1 is KGHSH and CDR2 is LQKENI. CDR3 length equals 14 residues. Trimming at V came to 6 bases and at J to 6 bases, leaving 7 bases not matched to a gene. The CDR3: CASSVLAGDSEQYF. The CDR3 bases are TGTGCCAGCTCCGTACTAGCGGGAGATAGCGAGCAGTACTTC.

This chain uses TRBV7-9 with TRBJ1-5; 8 nucleotides agree with TRBD1. This CDR3 region has 15 residues. In germline, CDR1 is SEHNR, CDR2 FQNEAQ (reference sequence). The ends lost 1 base at V and 5 bases at J; junction bases unmatched: 4. The chain's CDR3 is CASSLGWTGYQPQHF. CDR3 sequence (DNA): TGTGCCAGCAGCTTAGGGTGGACAGGGTATCAGCCCCAGCATTTT.

A few counts support this clone. The V and J genes are TRBV7-3 and TRBJ2-1, with 7 bases that match TRBD2. J gave up 4 bases and V 5 bases, and 8 bases lay outside the gene matches. Germline CDR1 SGHTA, CDR2 FQGTGA. There are 15 residues in the CDR3. CDR3 amino acids: CASSTRLAQYNEQFF. The CDR3 DNA sequence: TGTGCCAGCAGCACTCGACTAGCTCAGTACAATGAGCAGTTCTTC.

The chain combines TRBV19 with TRBJ2-2; possible D gene TRBD1, 5 bases. This CDR3 is built from 14 residues. The V end lost 5 bases, the J end lost 1 base, and 8 bases lay between the germline ends. Germline loops: CDR1 LNHDA, CDR2 SQIVND (reference sequence). The CDR3 here is CASSPTGNTGELFF. DNA for the CDR3: TGTGCCAGTAGTCCCACAGGGAACACCGGGGAGCTGTTTTTT.

J is TRBJ1-4 and V is TRBV19; weak D call: TRBD1 (6 bases). V lost 2 bases to trimming and J lost 4 bases, with 17 bases between them. The CDR3 loop spans 17 amino acids. Germline CDR1 LNHDA, CDR2 SQIVND (reference sequence). The CDR3 DNA is TGTGCCAGTAGTATATCGGTTTTTGGGGGACATAATGAAAAACTGTTTTTT. It yields the protein CASSISVFGGHNEKLFF.

The chain joins TRBV19 to TRBJ2-1; no definite D call. The CDR3 contains 12 residues. The V end was cut by 10 bases, the J end by 7 bases, with 14 bases between. Germline V gene data show CDR1 as LNHDA and CDR2 as SQIVND (reference sequence). The CDR3 reads CATSRVMNEQFF. The CDR3 DNA is TGTGCCACATCTCGGGTGATGAATGAGCAGTTCTTC.

This chain links TRBV27 with TRBJ2-6; the D gene is possibly TRBD1 (5 bases). The V gene's germline CDR1 is MNHEY and CDR2 SMNVEV (reference sequence). V was pared by 7 bases and J by 0 bases, with 16 bases between. The CDR3 spans 17 residues. The CDR3 sequence is CASTGLGHLSGANVLTF. CDR3 in DNA: TGTGCCAGCACTGGTTTAGGACACCTCTCTGGGGCCAACGTCCTGACTTTC.

The chain couples TRBV2 to TRBJ1-3, with D perhaps matching TRBD1 (6 bases). The CDR3 is made up of 16 amino acids. Germline CDR1 reads SNHLY; CDR2 reads FYNNEI. The germline V and J ends were trimmed by 4 bases and 2 bases, with 15 bases remaining between them. CDR3 coding DNA: TGTGCCAGCAGTGTAATCAGTCGACAGGCTGGAAACACCATATATTTT. It translates to CASSVISRQAGNTIYF.

V usage is TRBV2 and J usage is TRBJ2-7; 12 nucleotides align to TRBD2. CDR1 and CDR2 from the germline V gene are SNHLY and FYNNEI. CDR3 length: 14 residues. V was pared by 4 bases and J by 6 bases, with 4 bases of the junction left unmatched. The CDR3, as DNA: TGTGCCAGCAGTGTTCTAGCGGGGGGGGCCGAGCAGTACTTC. This codes for CASSVLAGGAEQYF.

This clone occurred once. The chain couples TRBV29-1 to TRBJ2-6, with 7 bases lining up with TRBD2. The CDR3 consists of 14 residues. Germline V gene lookup returns CDR1 SQVTM and CDR2 ANQGSEA. V shed 7 bases and J 4 bases; nucleotides not matched to a gene: 7. The CDR3 loop is CSAGGGVGANVLTF. CDR3 coding DNA: TGCAGCGCCGGGGGAGGGGTCGGGGCCAACGTCCTGACTTTC. Supplemented by reference TRBV29-1 and TRBJ2-6, the full variable domain reads SAVISQKPSRDICQRGTSLTIQCQVDSQVTMMFWYRQQPGQSLTLIATANQGSEATYESGFVIDKFPISRPNLTFSTLTVSNMSPEDSSIYLCSAGGGVGANVLTFGAGSRLTVL.

The V call is TRBV7-8, the J call TRBJ2-1, with 8 bases fitting TRBD2. The CDR3 extends over 17 amino acids. The germline gives CDR1 SGHVS, CDR2 FQNEAQ. With V trimmed by 2 bases and J by 3 bases, 9 bases remained unmatched. The CDR3 sequence is CASSLQRTGGLYNEQFF. The CDR3 nucleotides read TGTGCCAGCAGCTTACAAAGGACGGGGGGGCTCTACAATGAGCAGTTCTTC.

The chain links TRBV27 to TRBJ2-2, with 10 nucleotides matching TRBD2. The germline gives CDR1 MNHEY, CDR2 SMNVEV (reference sequence). Germline trimming cut 7 bases from V and 4 bases from J; bases unmatched to any gene: 12. The CDR3 runs to 17 residues. In nucleotides, the CDR3 is TGTGCCAGCACCGACAGTAGCGGGGGGCCGTTCACCGGGGAGCTGTTTTTT. It specifies CASTDSSGGPFTGELFF.

This chain uses TRBV7-3 with TRBJ2-1; 12 bases are a match to TRBD2. The CDR3 length is 15 residues. Germline CDR1 reads SGHTA; CDR2 reads FQGTGA. With V trimmed by 4 bases and J by 5 bases, 3 bases remained unmatched. The DNA of the CDR3 is TGTGCCAGCAGCTCGACTAGCGGGGGAAACAATGAGCAGTTCTTC. Its translation: CASSSTSGGNNEQFF.

In its sample, this clone was seen a few times. This sequence joins TRBV4-2 and TRBJ2-2, with D perhaps matching TRBD1 (6 bases). The CDR3 is 13 residues long. The V end was cut by 3 bases, the J end by 4 bases, with 6 bases between. Germline CDR1 LGHNA, CDR2 YNFKEQ. The CDR3 nucleotides are TGTGCCAGCAGCCACAGGGGCACCGGGGAGCTGTTTTTT. This translates into CASSHRGTGELFF.

The chain carries TRBV18 and TRBJ2-3; 14 nucleotides line up with TRBD2. The CDR3 has 20 amino acids. Germline V CDR1 and CDR2: KGHSH, LQKENI. The J segment lost 3 bases and the V segment lost 1 base, leaving 12 bases of the junction unmatched. As DNA, the CDR3 is TGTGCCAGCTCACCACGGTCCCGACGACTAGCGGGAGGGGTAACAGATACGCAGTATTTT. This translates into CASSPRSRRLAGGVTDTQYF.

The genes are TRBV2 and TRBJ1-6; 9 bases map to TRBD1. This CDR3 comprises 15 residues. Germline CDR1 reads SNHLY; CDR2 reads FYNNEI. Germline trimming cut 6 bases from V and 6 bases from J; bases unmatched to any gene: 6. CDR3 nucleotide sequence: TGTGCCAGCAGGATACAGGGGGCGGGTAATTCACCCCTCCACTTT. Its translation: CASRIQGAGNSPLHF. Drawing the rest from reference TRBV2 and TRBJ1-6, the complete variable domain is EPEVTQTPSHQVTQMGQEVILRCVPISNHLYFYWYRQILGQKVEFLVSFYNNEISEKSEIFDDQFSVERPDGSNFTLKIRSTKLEDSAMYFCASRIQGAGNSPLHFGNGTRLTVT.

V gene TRBV5-1 combines with J gene TRBJ2-3; no clear D. This CDR3 region has 15 residues. The germline CDR1 and CDR2 sequences are SGHRS and YFSETQ. Trimming cost V 2 bases and J 2 bases, with 12 bases left between them. DNA of the CDR3: TGCGCCAGCAGCTTTGGACGGAGTAACACAGATACGCAGTATTTT. Protein sequence: CASSFGRSNTDTQYF.

The V gene is TRBV5-4, the J gene TRBJ1-1, with TRBD1 as a possible D gene (6 bases). The V gene's germline CDR1 is SGHNT and CDR2 YYREEE (reference sequence). Trimming removed 2 bases at V and 1 base at J, with 18 bases between. The CDR3 length is 17 residues. Written as DNA, the CDR3 is TGTGCCAGCAGCTTCGGGGCAAGGACAGCCTCGAACACTGAAGCTTTCTTT. This translates into CASSFGARTASNTEAFF.